These 21 T cell receptor beta chains were all obtained from the same sample, sequenced in a study of cytomegalovirus exposure and HLA in healthy donors. Data came from immunoSEQ multiplex PCR; TCRdb stores just in-frame clones and leaves some out. Of some 110,000 clones listed, about 87% are singletons. Sequencing was carried out using PBMCs. The receptors originated from a man aged 18 to 30 in good health and CMV-seronegative.

The chain's CDR3 is CASSQDPPGSGSFDEQFF. The DNA for the CDR3 is TGCGCCAGCAGCCAAGACCCTCCTGGGAGCGGGAGTTTCGATGAGCAGTTCTTC. The chain employs TRBV4-1 and TRBJ2-1; 8 bases are shared with TRBD2. CDR1 MGHRA and CDR2 YSYEKL come from the germline V gene. The CDR3 has 18 residues. The V gene end was trimmed by 0 bases and the J gene end by 8 bases; junction bases not matched to a gene: 15.

This rearrangement joins TRBV7-2 to TRBJ1-1; 8 bases are shared with TRBD1. From germline, CDR1 is SGHTA and CDR2 FQGNSA. The CDR3 runs to 14 residues. J gave up 1 base and V 5 bases, and 3 bases lay outside the gene matches. The CDR3 DNA reads TGTGCCAGCAGCCAACAGGGGGGGAACACTGAAGCTTTCTTT. Its translation: CASSQQGGNTEAFF.

The rearrangement joins TRBV28 to TRBJ2-2, with a possible D match to TRBD1 (6 bases). The ends were cut back, 4 bases at V and 4 bases at J, with 13 bases in the middle. This CDR3 is built from 15 residues. Germline V lookup: CDR1 MDHEN, CDR2 SYDVKM. Written as DNA, the CDR3 is TGTGCCAGCAGTTCACCAGGGGCCGGCACCGGGGAGCTGTTTTTT. Protein product: CASSSPGAGTGELFF. Full variable domain (rest looked up from reference TRBV28 and TRBJ2-2): DVKVTQSSRYLVKRTGEKVFLECVQDMDHENMFWYRQDPGLGLRLIYFSYDVKMKEKGDIPEGYSVSREKKERFSLILESASTNQTSMYLCASSSPGAGTGELFFGEGSRLTVL.

The rearrangement uses TRBV18 and TRBJ2-1; 8 bases map to TRBD1. This CDR3 comprises 17 residues. J lost 4 bases, V lost 3 bases, and 11 bases had no gene match. Looked up from germline, CDR1 is KGHSH and CDR2 is LQKENI. CDR3 in amino acids: CASSPLTTGTGYNEQFF. The DNA of the CDR3 is TGTGCCAGCTCACCTCTTACGACCGGGACAGGATACAATGAGCAGTTCTTC. Based on the CDR3 plus reference TRBV18 and TRBJ2-1, the full variable domain is NAGVMQNPRHLVRRRGQEARLRCSPMKGHSHVYWYRQLPEEGLKFMVYLQKENIIDESGMPKERFSAEFPKEGPSILRIQQVVRGDSAAYFCASSPLTTGTGYNEQFFGPGTRLTVL.

This clone has a single count. The chain is built from TRBV4-1 and TRBJ1-5; D is unclear. CDR1 is MGHRA, CDR2 YSYEKL, per germline. The CDR3 is 13 amino acids. Deletions cut 0 bases from V and 7 bases from J, with 7 bases between. In DNA, the CDR3 is TGCGCCAGCAGCCAAGAGAGGGAGCAGCCCCAGCATTTT. The encoded protein is CASSQEREQPQHF.

The chain links TRBV6-1 to TRBJ1-6; 8 bases align to TRBD1. J gave up 7 bases and V 7 bases, and 6 bases lay outside the gene matches. Germline V CDR1 and CDR2: MNHNS, SASEGT. The CDR3 length is 14 residues. DNA for the CDR3: TGTGCCAGCAAAAGGGGACAGGAAAATTCACCCCTCCACTTT. As protein: CASKRGQENSPLHF.

The chain couples TRBV28 to TRBJ1-5; D unclear. Germline V gene sequence: CDR1 MDHEN, CDR2 SYDVKM. V lost 1 base to trimming and J lost 2 bases, with 9 bases between them. The CDR3 sequence is 15 residues long. The CDR3 region is CASSLFLGGNQPQHF. CDR3 in DNA: TGTGCCAGCAGTTTATTCCTGGGAGGCAATCAGCCCCAGCATTTT.

The J gene is TRBJ1-6, the V gene TRBV18; 7 bases fit TRBD1. Per the germline V gene, CDR1 is KGHSH and CDR2 is LQKENI. After removal of 3 bases from V and 8 bases from J, the junction contained 4 bases not matched to a gene. The CDR3 runs 14 residues. In nucleotides, the CDR3 is TGTGCCAGCTCACCGCCCAGGGGGGATTCACCCCTCCACTTT. Translated, it gives CASSPPRGDSPLHF.

Written as DNA, the CDR3 is TGTGCCAGCAGCATCCGAACTAGCGAAGTTACGCAGTATTTT. Encoded protein: CASSIRTSEVTQYF. The rearrangement links TRBV13 to TRBJ2-3, with 7 bases lining up with TRBD2. With 5 bases clipped from V and 8 bases from J, the junction kept 10 bases outside the gene matches. Germline V gene data show CDR1 as PRHDT and CDR2 as FYEKMQ (reference sequence). CDR3 length: 14 amino acids.

The V call is TRBV9, the J call TRBJ1-1, with TRBD1 matching over 8 bases. The CDR3 is made up of 13 amino acids. CDR1 SGDLS and CDR2 YYNGEE come from the germline V gene. The junction had 4 bases not matched to a gene; V was cut back by 2 bases and J by 7 bases. In DNA, the CDR3 is TGTGCCAGCAGCGTCACAGGGGGGGATGAAGCTTTCTTT. Its protein is CASSVTGGDEAFF.

The V and J genes are TRBV11-2 and TRBJ1-2, with TRBD1 identical over 8 bases. CDR3 length: 17 residues. V lost 1 base to trimming and J lost 4 bases; unmatched junction nucleotides: 11. The V gene's germline CDR1 is SGHAT and CDR2 FQNNGV. This CDR3 reads CASSLGTGKRGSYGYTF. For the CDR3, the DNA is TGTGCCAGCAGCTTAGGGACAGGGAAACGTGGCAGCTATGGCTACACCTTC.

This chain joins TRBV11-2 and TRBJ1-2; D is unclear. Trimming stripped 1 base from V and 3 bases from J, with 12 bases between. The V gene's germline CDR1 is SGHAT and CDR2 FQNNGV. This CDR3 has 15 amino acids. In DNA form, the CDR3 reads TGTGCCAGCAGCTTAGTAATCGAGGCTTACTATGGCTACACCTTC. It translates to CASSLVIEAYYGYTF. Full variable domain (rest looked up from reference TRBV11-2 and TRBJ1-2): EAGVAQSPRYKIIEKRQSVAFWCNPISGHATLYWYQQILGQGPKLLIQFQNNGVVDDSQLPKDRFSAERLKGVDSTLKIQPAKLEDSAVYLCASSLVIEAYYGYTFGSGTRLTVV.

This clone was counted once. The chain employs TRBV25-1 and TRBJ2-1, with TRBD2 identical over 8 bases. The CDR3 has 15 residues. With V trimmed by 3 bases and J by 10 bases, 11 bases remained unmatched. Looked up from germline, CDR1 is MGHDK and CDR2 is SYGVNS. DNA for the CDR3: TGTGCCAGCAGTGACCCCGGGAGGGCCGGACAGGAGCAGTTCTTC. Translating gives CASSDPGRAGQEQFF. Based on the CDR3 plus reference TRBV25-1 and TRBJ2-1, the full variable domain is EADIYQTPRYLVIGTGKKITLECSQTMGHDKMYWYQQDPGMELHLIHYSYGVNSTEKGDLSSESTVSRIRTEHFPLTLESARPSHTSQYLCASSDPGRAGQEQFFGPGTRLTVL.

V gene TRBV14 combines with J gene TRBJ2-5; 7 bases line up with TRBD1. Germline CDR1 is SGHDN and CDR2 is FVKESK. V lost 4 bases, J lost 3 bases, and 5 bases stayed unmatched. The CDR3 length is 14 residues. The CDR3 region has the DNA TGTGCCAGCAGCCCGAGGGACAGTAAAGAGACCCAGTACTTC. It codes for CASSPRDSKETQYF.

The rearrangement links TRBV2 to TRBJ2-2; 10 bases agree with TRBD2. The CDR3 covers 16 residues. The J segment lost 7 bases and the V segment lost 7 bases, leaving 12 bases of the junction unmatched. From germline, CDR1 is SNHLY and CDR2 FYNNEI. The CDR3 region is CASTPASGRGGGELFF. CDR3 DNA sequence: TGTGCCAGCACGCCGGCTAGCGGGAGAGGTGGCGGGGAGCTGTTTTTT.

The chain links TRBV5-6 to TRBJ2-1; D may be TRBD1 (5 bases). This CDR3 contains 17 residues. V shed 4 bases and J shed 2 bases, with 19 bases lying between them. Germline V lookup: CDR1 SGHDT, CDR2 YYEEEE. CDR3 amino acids: CASSATYPQGPYNEQFF. Here the CDR3 DNA reads TGTGCCAGCAGCGCCACTTATCCCCAGGGTCCCTACAATGAGCAGTTCTTC. Complete variable domain (other parts from reference TRBV5-6 and TRBJ2-1): DAGVTQSPTHLIKTRGQQVTLRCSPKSGHDTVSWYQQALGQGPQFIFQYYEEEERQRGNFPDRFSGHQFPNYSSELNVNALLLGDSALYLCASSATYPQGPYNEQFFGPGTRLTVL.

This chain joins TRBV4-1 and TRBJ1-4; 8 nucleotides line up with TRBD1. CDR1 and CDR2 from the germline V gene are MGHRA and YSYEKL. CDR3 size: 15 residues. The junction had 9 bases not matched to a gene; V was cut back by 6 bases and J by 6 bases. The CDR3 DNA follows: TGCGCCAGCAGGAAAGGGCCGGGACAGGATGAAAAACTGTTTTTT. It specifies CASRKGPGQDEKLFF.

This clone was counted once. The chain uses TRBV6-6 and TRBJ1-2; D might be TRBD1 (5 bases). From germline, CDR1 is MNHNY and CDR2 SVGAGI (reference sequence). This CDR3 is built from 13 residues. Trimming removed 8 bases at V and 2 bases at J, with 12 bases between. The DNA of the CDR3 is TGTGCCAGCCGGCTAGGGGCGAACTATGGCTACACCTTC. Residues: CASRLGANYGYTF.

The rearrangement joins TRBV14 to TRBJ2-7; TRBD1 is a possible D gene (5 bases). CDR1 and CDR2 from the germline V gene are SGHDN and FVKESK. Trimming cost V 1 base and J 2 bases, with 15 bases left between them. CDR3 length equals 16 residues. As DNA, the CDR3 is TGTGCCAGCAGCCAAGGACCAGGGAAGCTCGCCTACGAGCAGTACTTC. Its protein product is CASSQGPGKLAYEQYF.

This chain links TRBV7-6 with TRBJ1-1; D unclear. V was shortened by 0 bases and J by 1 base, with 3 bases between the two germline ends. Per the germline V gene, CDR1 is SGHVS and CDR2 is FNYEAQ. This CDR3 is built from 13 residues. The CDR3 region has the DNA TGTGCCAGCAGCTTAGCGGCGAACACTGAAGCTTTCTTT. Translated: CASSLAANTEAFF.

V gene TRBV6-4 combines with J gene TRBJ2-5, with 7 bases fitting TRBD1. Trimming at V came to 5 bases and at J to 3 bases, leaving 3 bases not matched to a gene. The CDR3 runs to 13 residues. Germline CDR1 MRHNA, CDR2 SNTAGT. The CDR3 protein is CASSPTGEETQYF. The CDR3 DNA is TGTGCCAGCAGTCCCACAGGGGAAGAGACCCAGTACTTC.